One T cell receptor (beta chain) is described in this entry. TCRdb's table, derived via immunoSEQ multiplex PCR, lists solely in-frame clones and lacks some. Of 44,000 or so clones detected, 88% appear once; the ten largest clones hold approximately 5.8%. This entry comes from a study of T cell changes during pregnancy in multiple sclerosis. The germline V gene has CDR1 MRHNA and CDR2 SNTAGT. The CDR3 has 13 residues. Trimming shortened V by 6 bases and J by 4 bases, and 12 bases separated the two germline ends. The TCR originated in a female donor in good health, enrolled as a control in a pregnancy study. The specimen was CD8+ T cells from peripheral blood mononuclear cells, collected after pregnancy. This rearrangement joins TRBV6-4 to TRBJ1-1, with D hard to call. CDR3 coding DNA: TGTGCCAGCAGCGAGACTCGGAGCACTGAAGCTTTCTTT. Encoded protein: CASSETRSTEAFF.